This T cell receptor beta chain was retrieved from a study of monozygotic twins with inflammatory bowel disease. CDR1 and CDR2 from the germline V gene are DFQATT and SNEGSKA (reference sequence). The CDR3 is 14 amino acids. TCRalpha and TCRbeta cDNA underwent two nested PCRs of around 15 and 10 cycles. TCRdb re-called the 5' RACE reads and shows each CDR3 protein once, DNA omitted. This table lists about 330,000 distinct CDR3 sequences. Unfractionated whole blood yielded total RNA, and T cells were not sorted. This chain uses TRBV20-1 with TRBJ2-7; the D call of TRBD1 rests on TCRdb alone, since no DNA is present to check it. The sample comprised blood. This receptor was obtained from a human donor with ulcerative colitis or Crohn's disease, or a healthy co-twin of an affected twin (not recorded which). The CDR3 here is CSANRPGQLYEQYF.